This section outlines one T cell receptor beta chain sequence together with its context. The clone's antigen remains unknown. It has no much larger one-base neighbor in the sample; base qualities were not kept. These data belong to a study of cytomegalovirus exposure and HLA in healthy donors (dated by TCRdb to about 2017). For the study in its entirety: An earlier analysis of under 600 of the donors reported about 250 Gb of sequence data and 117 million unique TCR beta sequences from around 200 million T cells. An early release covering some 640 HLA-typed donors comprised about 290 gigabases of sequencing data and 65 million to 100 million unique TCR sequences. The genetic ancestry cluster associated with self-reported Caucasian donors included 81% of the roughly 360 genotyped donors. The study was designed to test whether signatures of past pathogen exposure could be identified by cataloging public T cell receptors. Using immunosequencing, the study profiled T cell repertoires from 666 subjects and related those repertoires to cytomegalovirus serostatus. Along with the approximately 700-subject first cohort, a separate validation cohort of some 130 different subjects was used. To predict cytomegalovirus infection status, the study combined high-throughput TCR immunosequencing, statistical association of individual TCRs with disease status, and machine learning. A later analysis re-analyzed previously published TCR beta repertoires from several hundred donors and added high-resolution HLA genotyping to study TCR occurrence patterns. Rather than using new phenotypic data, the later analysis identified candidate immune exposures from TCR beta sequences and from how often those sequences occurred across donors. An earlier analysis of 587 of the donors used high-throughput TCR beta sequencing to judge whether each TCR beta V gene segment behaved as functional or pseudogenic. Alongside the repertoire data, information on donor age, sex, ethnicity and CMV serostatus was compiled. A later genetic analysis took genome-wide SNP genotypes for about three fifths of the 666 donors and used that subset as a discovery cohort. Every discovery cohort repertoire had been produced on one sequencing platform. Class I and class II HLA loci were covered by the typing at four-digit resolution. Typing coverage differed by locus: A, B, C, DRB1 and DQB1 were typed in roughly 620-630 donors, DQA1 in around 500, DPA1 in over 600, and DPB1 in just under 490. Because of strong linkage in the cohort, five DR-DQ haplotypes were treated as single units for association and clustering. Among about 400 genotyped donors of the cohort, an average of about 240,000 unique TCR beta nucleotide sequences was sequenced per donor, of which about 19% were non-productive.

The paper as a whole reports these results and caveats: Because the 87-base-pair reads could not distinguish some IMGT-functional V segments, including TRBV6-2 and TRBV6-3, those segments were excluded. Compared with the approximately 670-donor mean, donors in an Asian-associated ancestry cluster had fewer N-insertions in productive TCRs, according to a later genetic analysis. The earlier analysis of 450 to 700 of the donors excluded roughly 16 rarely observed V segments, including chromosome 9 orphons, because counts were too low. A later analysis associated 16,951 TCR beta sequences with specific HLA alleles at a false discovery rate of 0.05. An association between a missense DCLRE1C variant and V-gene and J-gene trimming of TCR beta chains was found in a later genetic analysis and replicated in an independent cohort. This cohort had only TCR beta chains sequenced, and the lack of alpha or paired-chain data limited which features could be detected. In a later analysis, most CMV-associated TCR beta chains were found to appear HLA-restricted, with HLA associations seemingly driven largely by CMV exposure. Three of the identified cytomegalovirus-associated TCR beta chains were confirmed in vitro to be specific for cytomegalovirus antigens. Cytomegalovirus status was reported to be diagnosed by the classifier with high specificity and sensitivity in both the original and validation cohorts. Correlated functional status among segregating V segments might be attributable to linkage disequilibrium, but an unknown experimental factor could not be ruled out. In the study, 150 to 200 TCR beta chains were listed as associated with cytomegalovirus. A further reported finding was that TCR beta sequences accurately predicted the HLA-A and HLA-B alleles for most subjects in the first cohort. A cluster of highly shared sequence variants was judged likely to be a technical artifact of the sequencing pipeline. In a later analysis, TCR association rates were found to vary across HLA loci, with the most associated TCRs seen for DRB1 alleles and the fewest for HLA-C alleles. A later analysis found that HLA-associated TCR beta chains were more clonally expanded and had lower generation probabilities than equally common non-associated chains. Most TCR sequences were observed very rarely across donors, whereas some public TCRs were present in many individuals. Because HLA typing was unavailable for some donors at each locus, only the typed subset was used in association tests. Several of the top co-occurrence clusters appeared to be linked to parvovirus B19, influenza, CMV and Epstein-Barr virus, according to a later analysis. Sequencing depth was assumed to be roughly uniform across donors in the presence/absence analyses, though that assumption may not hold. When HLA alleles, especially DR and DQ, strongly co-occurred, TCR associations were difficult to assign to individual alleles. An earlier analysis of some 560 of the donors showed that most TCR beta V segments appeared in productive rearrangements either about 87% or about 30% of the time, which broadly matched IMGT annotations. According to the authors, the approach could potentially be generalized to other disease states and immunological phenotypes. For the cohort, immune exposure information was limited to CMV serostatus.

The CDR1 and CDR2 encoded by the germline V gene (reference sequence) are LNHDA and SQIVND. V lost 3 bases and J lost 8 bases; the stretch between them is 17 bases long. From its cysteine to its phenylalanine, the CDR3 spans 14 amino acids. Only CDR3 DNA is held: 42 bases, read in frame from base 1. The library was generated by the immunoSEQ multiplex PCR assay. For the multiplex PCR, a mixture combining 60 forward primers for TCR Vbeta segments and 13 reverse primers for TCR Jbeta segments was used. The CDR3 region of rearranged TCR beta genes was amplified from genomic DNA by a multiplex PCR assay. On the Illumina HiSeq System, the amplified TCR beta libraries were sequenced as 87-base-pair reads. Turning to the authors' computational methods: A later analysis tallied 75 million to 95 million unique TCR beta chains across the 700 or so repertoires, and roughly 11 million of those chains were shared by two or more donors. To remove PCR and sequencing errors, raw reads were error-corrected and collapsed into unique sequences using a nearest-neighbor algorithm that merged closely related sequences. To assign V, D and J gene segments, CDR3 sequences were aligned to IMGT reference sequences. For a sequence to be retained, a match of at least six nucleotides to both a V gene segment and a J gene segment was required. Rearrangements were called productive when the CDR3 lacked stop codons and stayed in frame with V and J; all others were non-productive. Following IMGT convention, CDR3 was defined as the stretch from the second conserved V-encoded cysteine up to the conserved J-encoded phenylalanine. Sequences without an unambiguous match to a single V gene segment were excluded from the earlier analysis of a few hundred of the donors. In an earlier analysis of several hundred of the donors, a V segment was called functional when productive rearrangements were above 56.7%, and segregating when the standard deviation between donors exceeded 5%. A statistical classification framework was built to diagnose cytomegalovirus status from the catalog of TCR beta chain sequences. A later analysis assigned V and J genes by comparing TCR nucleotide sequences with IMGT/GENE-DB human TR gene sequences. The TCRdist pipeline was used in a later analysis to assign CDR3 sequences and most-parsimonious VDJ recombination scenarios. A later analysis defined each TCR beta chain by its CDR3 amino acid sequence plus V-gene family, and excluded reads lacking a unique V-gene family. A later analysis removed roughly 590 highly shared, low-generation-probability nucleotide sequences to deal with suspected cross-contamination and a sequencing artifact. For each public chain, a later analysis derived a clonal expansion index from normalized ranks of inferred template counts within each repertoire. In a later analysis, generation probabilities were computed using a VDJ recombination model fitted to out-of-frame rearrangements, and the results were checked against IGoR. In a later analysis, TCR-TCR, TCR-HLA and TCR-CMV co-occurrence was scored with hypergeometric tests, and a repertoire-size bias correction was applied to TCR pairs. To estimate false discovery rates, a later analysis permuted the HLA or CMV assignments 20 times. In a later analysis, co-occurring TCRs were grouped with DBSCAN, and TCRdist sequence similarity was added when clustering was performed within HLA-allele-positive subsets. Repertoires with fewer than 30,000 or more than 120,000 public chains were left out of co-occurrence clustering, as were four to six repertoires with anomalous nucleotide sharing. This immuneACCESS table, as held by TCRdb, lists in-frame sequences with V and J called but not all clones. Of the missing ones, under half trace to an unresolved V gene in checked studies; the others have no known cause. The V and J calls and the clone size are those of that table, but D and trimming were determined from the DNA. This sample comprises roughly 130,000 clones, just under 80% of them detected only once. Together, the top ten hold roughly 1.8% of the sample.

The cohort consisted of 600 to 700 healthy bone marrow donors. At the time of sampling, all cohort members were nominally healthy, though unrecorded immune exposures were likely present. The donor tested CMV seronegative, placing the donor among the 352 seronegative members of the cohort. A peripheral blood sample was provided by each donor, and peripheral blood mononuclear cells were used for TCR beta sequencing. Genomic DNA extraction from the blood cell samples was performed with the Qiagen DNeasy Blood Extraction Kit. This chain is built from TRBV19 and TRBJ2-7; matching of 8 bases hints at TRBD2 as the D gene. The clonotype originates from a woman between 40 and 55 years old in good health and CMV-seronegative. Sequencing was performed on PBMCs. The DNA sequence is TGTGCCAGTAGTATGACAGGGACGGGGGGGAAGCAGTACTTC. Its protein product is CASSMTGTGGKQYF.